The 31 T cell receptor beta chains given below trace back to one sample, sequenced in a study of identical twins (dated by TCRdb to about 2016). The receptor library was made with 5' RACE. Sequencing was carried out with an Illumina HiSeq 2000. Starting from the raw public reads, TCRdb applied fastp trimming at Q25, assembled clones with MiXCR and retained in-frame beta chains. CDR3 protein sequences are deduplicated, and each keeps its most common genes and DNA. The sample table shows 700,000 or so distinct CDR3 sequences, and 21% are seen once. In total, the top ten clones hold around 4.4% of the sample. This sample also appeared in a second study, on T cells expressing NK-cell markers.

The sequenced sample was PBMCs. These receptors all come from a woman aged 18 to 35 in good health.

The CDR3 reads CSAGTERDTQYF. The CDR3 nucleotides are TGCAGCGCCGGGACGGAACGAGATACGCAGTATTTT. The gene calls are TRBV29-1 and TRBJ2-3, with D possibly called TRBD1 or TRBD2 (5 bases each). Germline lookup yields CDR1 SQVTM and CDR2 ANQGSEA. CDR3 length: 12 residues. The ends were cut back, 7 bases at V and 5 bases at J, with 13 bases in the middle.

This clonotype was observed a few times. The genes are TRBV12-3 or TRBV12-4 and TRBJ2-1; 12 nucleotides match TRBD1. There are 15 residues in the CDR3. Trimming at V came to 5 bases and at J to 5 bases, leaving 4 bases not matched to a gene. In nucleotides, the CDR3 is TGTGCCAGCAGTGACCGGGACAGGGGGCACAATGAGCAGTTCTTC. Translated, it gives CASSDRDRGHNEQFF.

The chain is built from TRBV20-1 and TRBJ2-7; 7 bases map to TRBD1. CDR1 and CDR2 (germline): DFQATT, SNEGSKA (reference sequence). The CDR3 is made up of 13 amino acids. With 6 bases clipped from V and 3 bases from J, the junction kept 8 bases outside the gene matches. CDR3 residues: CSAQTGTDYEQYF. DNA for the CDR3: TGCAGTGCCCAAACCGGGACAGACTACGAGCAGTACTTC.

The CDR3 spells CSASGQGDEQFF. The CDR3 nucleotides read TGCAGTGCTAGCGGACAGGGGGATGAGCAGTTCTTC. V is TRBV20-1 and J is TRBJ2-1, with TRBD1 matching 10 bases. Germline V gene data show CDR1 as DFQATT and CDR2 as SNEGSKA (reference sequence). V gave up 3 bases and J gave up 8 bases; unmatched junction bases: 1. The CDR3 extends over 12 amino acids.

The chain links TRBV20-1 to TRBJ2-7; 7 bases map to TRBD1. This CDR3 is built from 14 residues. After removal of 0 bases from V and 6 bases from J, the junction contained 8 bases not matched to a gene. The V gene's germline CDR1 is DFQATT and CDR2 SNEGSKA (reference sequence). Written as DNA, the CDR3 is TGCAGTGCTAGAGAGCACAGGGGTCCGGGCGAGCAGTACTTC. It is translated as CSAREHRGPGEQYF.

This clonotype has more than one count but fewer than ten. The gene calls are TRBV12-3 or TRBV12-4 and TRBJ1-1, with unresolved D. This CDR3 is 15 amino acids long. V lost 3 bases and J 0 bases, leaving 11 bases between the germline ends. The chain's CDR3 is CASSLPGRLNTEAFF. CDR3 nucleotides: TGTGCCAGCAGTTTGCCTGGCAGGTTGAACACTGAAGCTTTCTTT.

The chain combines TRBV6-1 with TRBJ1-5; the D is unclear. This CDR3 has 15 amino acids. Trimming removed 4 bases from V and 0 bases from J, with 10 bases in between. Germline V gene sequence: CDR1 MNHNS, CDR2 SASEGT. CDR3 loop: CASSGLEGSNQPQHF. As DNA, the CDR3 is TGTGCCAGCAGTGGGCTGGAGGGTAGCAATCAGCCCCAGCATTTT.

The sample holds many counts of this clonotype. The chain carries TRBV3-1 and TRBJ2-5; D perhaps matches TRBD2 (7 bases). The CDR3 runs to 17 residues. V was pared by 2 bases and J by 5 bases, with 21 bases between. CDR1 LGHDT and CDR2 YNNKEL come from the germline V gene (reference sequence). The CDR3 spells CASSQLGGARSTETQYF. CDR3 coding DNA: TGTGCCAGCAGCCAACTAGGGGGGGCCAGGAGTACGGAGACCCAGTACTTC.

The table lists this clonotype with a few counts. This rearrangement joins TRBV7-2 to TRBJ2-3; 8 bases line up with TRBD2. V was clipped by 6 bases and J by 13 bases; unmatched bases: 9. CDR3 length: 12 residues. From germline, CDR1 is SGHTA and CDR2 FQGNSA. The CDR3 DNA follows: TGTGCCAGCAGTTTATCTAGCGGGTTCAAGTATTTT. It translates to CASSLSSGFKYF. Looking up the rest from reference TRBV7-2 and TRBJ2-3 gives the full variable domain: GAGVSQSPSNKVTEKGKDVELRCDPISGHTALYWYRQSLGQGLEFLIYFQGNSAPDKSGLPSDRFSAERTGGSVSTLTIQRTQQEDSAVYLCASSLSSGFKYFGPGTRLTVL.

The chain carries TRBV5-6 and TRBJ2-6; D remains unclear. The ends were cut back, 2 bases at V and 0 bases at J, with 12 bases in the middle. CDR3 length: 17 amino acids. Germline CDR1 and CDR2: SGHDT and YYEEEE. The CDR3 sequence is CASSLIAGYSGANVLTF. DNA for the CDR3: TGTGCCAGCAGCTTAATTGCAGGCTACTCTGGGGCCAACGTCCTGACTTTC.

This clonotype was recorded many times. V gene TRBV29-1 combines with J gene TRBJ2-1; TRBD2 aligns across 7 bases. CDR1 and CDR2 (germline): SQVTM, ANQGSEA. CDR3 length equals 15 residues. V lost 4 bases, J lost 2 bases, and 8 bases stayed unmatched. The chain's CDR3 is CSVVGSGLTYNEQFF. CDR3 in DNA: TGCAGCGTTGTCGGTAGCGGGCTAACCTACAATGAGCAGTTCTTC.

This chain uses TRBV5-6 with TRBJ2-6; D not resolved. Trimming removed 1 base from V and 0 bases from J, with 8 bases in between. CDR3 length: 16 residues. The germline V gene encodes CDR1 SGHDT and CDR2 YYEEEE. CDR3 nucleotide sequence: TGTGCCAGCAGCTTGCAAGCCAGCTCTGGGGCCAACGTCCTGACTTTC. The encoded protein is CASSLQASSGANVLTF. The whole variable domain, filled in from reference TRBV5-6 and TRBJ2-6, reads DAGVTQSPTHLIKTRGQQVTLRCSPKSGHDTVSWYQQALGQGPQFIFQYYEEEERQRGNFPDRFSGHQFPNYSSELNVNALLLGDSALYLCASSLQASSGANVLTFGAGSRLTVL.

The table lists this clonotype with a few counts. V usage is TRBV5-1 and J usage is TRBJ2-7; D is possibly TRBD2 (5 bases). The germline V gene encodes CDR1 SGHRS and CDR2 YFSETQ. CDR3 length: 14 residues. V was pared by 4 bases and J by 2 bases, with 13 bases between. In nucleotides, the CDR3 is TGCGCCAGCAGCGGCGGCCGGGAAACCTACGAGCAGTACTTC. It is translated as CASSGGRETYEQYF.

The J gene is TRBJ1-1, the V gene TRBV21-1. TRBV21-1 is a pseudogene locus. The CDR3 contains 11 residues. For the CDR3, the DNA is TGTGCCCTCCACGATGGGACTGAAGCTTTCTTT. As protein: CALHDGTEAFF.

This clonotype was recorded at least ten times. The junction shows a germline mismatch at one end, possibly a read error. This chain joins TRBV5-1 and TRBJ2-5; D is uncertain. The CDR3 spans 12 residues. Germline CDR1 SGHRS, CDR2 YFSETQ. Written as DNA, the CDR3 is TGTGCCAGCAGCCTTACGGAAGAGACCCAGTACTTC. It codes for CASSLTEETQYF.

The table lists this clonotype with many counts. CDR3 DNA: TGTGCCAGCAGTGACTCCGGGACAGGGCCCACCGGGGAGCTGTTTTTT. Translation: CASSDSGTGPTGELFF. The chain is built from TRBV6-4 and TRBJ2-2; 9 bases match TRBD1. V was pared by 0 bases and J by 4 bases, with 3 bases of the junction left unmatched. CDR3 length: 16 residues. Germline CDR1 MRHNA, CDR2 SNTAGT.

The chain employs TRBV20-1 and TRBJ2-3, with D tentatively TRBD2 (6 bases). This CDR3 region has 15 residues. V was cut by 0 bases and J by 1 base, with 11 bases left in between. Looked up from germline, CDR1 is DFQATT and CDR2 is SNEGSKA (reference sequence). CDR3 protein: CSARDQERGTDTQYF. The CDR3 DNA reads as TGCAGTGCTAGAGATCAGGAGCGGGGCACAGATACGCAGTATTTT.

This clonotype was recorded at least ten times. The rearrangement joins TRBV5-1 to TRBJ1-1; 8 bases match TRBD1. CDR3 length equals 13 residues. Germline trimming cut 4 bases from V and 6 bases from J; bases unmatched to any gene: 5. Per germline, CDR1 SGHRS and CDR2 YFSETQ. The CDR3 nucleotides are TGCGCCAGCAGCCTCGGACAGGGTCCTGAAGCTTTCTTT. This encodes CASSLGQGPEAFF.

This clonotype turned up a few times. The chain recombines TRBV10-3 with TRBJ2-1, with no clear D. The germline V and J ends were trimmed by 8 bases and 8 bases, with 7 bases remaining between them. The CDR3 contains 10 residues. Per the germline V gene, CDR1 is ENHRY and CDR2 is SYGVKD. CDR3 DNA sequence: TGTGCCATCGGGTTGGATGAGCAGTTCTTC. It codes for CAIGLDEQFF.

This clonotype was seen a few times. The CDR3, as DNA: TGTGCCAGCAGTTTAGTTAAAGGGACAGGGGCCGGAAAAGAGACCCAGTACTTC. It specifies CASSLVKGTGAGKETQYF. J is TRBJ2-5 and V is TRBV12-3 or TRBV12-4, with 10 bases matching TRBD1. V lost 1 base, J lost 3 bases, and 11 bases stayed unmatched. This CDR3 is 18 amino acids long.

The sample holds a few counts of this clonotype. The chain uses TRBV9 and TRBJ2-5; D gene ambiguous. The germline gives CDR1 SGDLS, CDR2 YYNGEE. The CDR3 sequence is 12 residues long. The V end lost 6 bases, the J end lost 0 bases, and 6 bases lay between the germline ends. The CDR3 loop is CASKGNQETQYF. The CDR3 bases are TGTGCCAGCAAAGGGAACCAAGAGACCCAGTACTTC.

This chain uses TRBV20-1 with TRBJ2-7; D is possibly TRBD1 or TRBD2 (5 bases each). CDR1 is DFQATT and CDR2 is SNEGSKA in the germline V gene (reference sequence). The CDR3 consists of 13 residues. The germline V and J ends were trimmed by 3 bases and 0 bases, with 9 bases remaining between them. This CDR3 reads CSASRGGSYEQYF. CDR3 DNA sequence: TGCAGTGCTAGTCGTGGGGGCTCCTACGAGCAGTACTTC.

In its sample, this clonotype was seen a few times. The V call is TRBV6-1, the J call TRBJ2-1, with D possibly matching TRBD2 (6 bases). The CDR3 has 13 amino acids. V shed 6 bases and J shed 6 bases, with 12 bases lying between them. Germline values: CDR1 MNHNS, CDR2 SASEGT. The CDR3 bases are TGTGCCAGCAGAGAAACTAGCTCCAATGAGCAGTTCTTC. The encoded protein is CASRETSSNEQFF.

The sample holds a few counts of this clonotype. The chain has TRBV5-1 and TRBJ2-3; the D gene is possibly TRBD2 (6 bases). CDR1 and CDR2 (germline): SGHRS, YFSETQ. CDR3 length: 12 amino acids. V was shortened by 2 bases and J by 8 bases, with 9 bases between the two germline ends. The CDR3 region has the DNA TGCGCCAGCAGCTTTGTGGGGGGTACGCAGTATTTT. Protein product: CASSFVGGTQYF.

The CDR3 is CASSVTGLVYEQYF. CDR3 coding DNA: TGTGCCAGCAGTGTGACAGGATTGGTCTACGAGCAGTACTTC. The rearrangement links TRBV27 to TRBJ2-7, with D maybe TRBD1 (6 bases). Trimming took off 5 bases at V and 3 bases at J, with 14 bases between the two ends. Germline V gene lookup returns CDR1 MNHEY and CDR2 SMNVEV (reference sequence). The CDR3 has 14 amino acids.

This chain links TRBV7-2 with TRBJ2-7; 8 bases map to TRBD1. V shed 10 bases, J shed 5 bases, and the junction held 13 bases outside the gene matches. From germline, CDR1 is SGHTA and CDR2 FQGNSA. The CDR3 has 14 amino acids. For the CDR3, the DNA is TGTGCCACCACCTTAGACAGGGGAAGGGACGAGCAGTACTTC. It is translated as CATTLDRGRDEQYF. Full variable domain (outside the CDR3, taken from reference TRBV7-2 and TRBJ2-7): GAGVSQSPSNKVTEKGKDVELRCDPISGHTALYWYRQSLGQGLEFLIYFQGNSAPDKSGLPSDRFSAERTGGSVSTLTIQRTQQEDSAVYLCATTLDRGRDEQYFGPGTRLTVT.

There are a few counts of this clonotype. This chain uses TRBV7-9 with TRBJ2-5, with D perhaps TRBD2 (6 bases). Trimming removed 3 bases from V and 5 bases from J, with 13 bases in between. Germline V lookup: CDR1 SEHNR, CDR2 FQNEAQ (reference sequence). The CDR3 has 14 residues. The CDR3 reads CASSFRREAETQYF. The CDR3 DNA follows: TGTGCCAGCAGCTTCCGGAGGGAGGCCGAGACCCAGTACTTC.

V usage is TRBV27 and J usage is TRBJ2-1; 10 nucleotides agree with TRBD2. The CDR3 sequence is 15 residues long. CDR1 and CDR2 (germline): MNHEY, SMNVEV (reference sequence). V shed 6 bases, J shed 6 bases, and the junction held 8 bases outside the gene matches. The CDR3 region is CASSNGLAASNEQFF. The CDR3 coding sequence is TGTGCCAGCAGCAATGGACTAGCGGCTAGCAATGAGCAGTTCTTC.

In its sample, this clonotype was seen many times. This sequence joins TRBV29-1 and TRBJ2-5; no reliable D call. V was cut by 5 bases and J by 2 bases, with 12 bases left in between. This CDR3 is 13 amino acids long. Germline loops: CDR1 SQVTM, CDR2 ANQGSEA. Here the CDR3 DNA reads TGCAGCGTTTTAGGCCGGACGCAAGAGACCCAGTACTTC. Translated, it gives CSVLGRTQETQYF. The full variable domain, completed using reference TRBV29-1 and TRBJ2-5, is SAVISQKPSRDICQRGTSLTIQCQVDSQVTMMFWYRQQPGQSLTLIATANQGSEATYESGFVIDKFPISRPNLTFSTLTVSNMSPEDSSIYLCSVLGRTQETQYFGPGTRLLVL.

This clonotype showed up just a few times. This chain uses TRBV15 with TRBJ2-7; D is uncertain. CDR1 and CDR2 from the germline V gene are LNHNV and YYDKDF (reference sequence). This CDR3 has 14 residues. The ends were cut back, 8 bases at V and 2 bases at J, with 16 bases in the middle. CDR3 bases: TGTGCCACCCAAACGACGGGCCCGACCTACGAGCAGTACTTC. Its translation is CATQTTGPTYEQYF.

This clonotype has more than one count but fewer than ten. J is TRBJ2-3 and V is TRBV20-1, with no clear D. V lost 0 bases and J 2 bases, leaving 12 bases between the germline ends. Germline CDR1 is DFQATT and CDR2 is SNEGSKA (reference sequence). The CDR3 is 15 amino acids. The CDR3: CSARDPASATDTQYF. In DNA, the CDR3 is TGCAGTGCTAGAGATCCAGCGTCGGCCACAGATACGCAGTATTTT.